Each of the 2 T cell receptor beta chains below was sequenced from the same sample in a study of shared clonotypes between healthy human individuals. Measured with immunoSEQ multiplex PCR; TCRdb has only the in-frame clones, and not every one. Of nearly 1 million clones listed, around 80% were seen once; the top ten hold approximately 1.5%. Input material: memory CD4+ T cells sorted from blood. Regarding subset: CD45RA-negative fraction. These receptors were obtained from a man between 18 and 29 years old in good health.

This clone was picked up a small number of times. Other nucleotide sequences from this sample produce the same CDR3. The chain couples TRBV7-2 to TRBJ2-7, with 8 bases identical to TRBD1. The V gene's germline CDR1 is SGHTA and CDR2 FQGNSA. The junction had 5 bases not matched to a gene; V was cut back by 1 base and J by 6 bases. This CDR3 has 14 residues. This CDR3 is CASSLGTGTGEQYF. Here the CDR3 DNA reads TGTGCCAGCAGCTTAGGGACAGGGACCGGCGAGCAGTACTTC. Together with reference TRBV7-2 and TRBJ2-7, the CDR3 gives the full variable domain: GAGVSQSPSNKVTEKGKDVELRCDPISGHTALYWYRQSLGQGLEFLIYFQGNSAPDKSGLPSDRFSAERTGGSVSTLTIQRTQQEDSAVYLCASSLGTGTGEQYFGPGTRLTVT.

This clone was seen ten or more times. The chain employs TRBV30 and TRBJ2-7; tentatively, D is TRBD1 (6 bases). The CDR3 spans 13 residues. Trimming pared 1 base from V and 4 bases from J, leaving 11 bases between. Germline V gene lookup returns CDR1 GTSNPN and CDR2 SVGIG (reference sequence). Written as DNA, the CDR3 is TGTGCCTGGAGTGCGGGACACCGGTACGAGCAGTACTTC. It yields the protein CAWSAGHRYEQYF.